This T cell receptor beta chain was observed in a study of spatial heterogeneity in lung cancer. Regarding time point: sample taken at primary tumor resection. The input material, whole RNA from tumor, nontumor lung or frozen PBMC, was sequenced unsorted. CDR1 is SQVTM, CDR2 ANQGSEA, per germline. Losses at the gene ends were 1 base for V and 3 bases for J; bases not matched to a gene: 5. CDR3 size: 14 residues. TCRdb independently ran MiXCR on the 5' RACE reads; one entry per CDR3 protein. The table shows approximately 9,000 distinct CDR3 sequences, with more than 4.5% occurring only once. The clonotype originates from a male donor with early-stage non-small cell lung cancer. This chain connects TRBV29-1 to TRBJ1-2; 7 nucleotides agree with TRBD1. Sequencing used PBMCs, obtained at surgery. The CDR3 region is CSVEATDRHYGYTF. CDR3 DNA sequence: TGCAGCGTTGAAGCGACGGACAGGCACTATGGCTACACCTTC.